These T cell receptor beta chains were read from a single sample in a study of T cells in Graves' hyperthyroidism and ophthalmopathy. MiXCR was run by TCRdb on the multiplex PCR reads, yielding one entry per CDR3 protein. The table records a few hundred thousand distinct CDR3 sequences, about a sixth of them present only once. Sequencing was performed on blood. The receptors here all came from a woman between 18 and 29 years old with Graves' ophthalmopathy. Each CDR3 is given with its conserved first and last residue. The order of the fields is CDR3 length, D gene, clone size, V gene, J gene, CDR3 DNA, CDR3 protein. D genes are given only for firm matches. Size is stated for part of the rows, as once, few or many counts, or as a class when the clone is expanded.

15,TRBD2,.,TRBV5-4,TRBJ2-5,TGTGCCAGCAGCTTGGCGTTAGCGGGAGGCGAGACCCAGTACTTC,CASSLALAGGETQYF
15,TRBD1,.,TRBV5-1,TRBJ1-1,TGCGCCAGCAGCTTCCCGGGACAGGGGGGCGCTGAAGCTTTCTTT,CASSFPGQGGAEAFF
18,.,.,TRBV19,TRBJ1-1,TGTGCCAGTAGTATAGCTGCGTATAAACAGGGAATGAACACTGAAGCTTTCTTT,CASSIAAYKQGMNTEAFF
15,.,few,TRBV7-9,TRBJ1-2,TGTGCCAGCAGCTTGGGGGAGGGGCTGGACTATGGCTACACCTTC,CASSLGEGLDYGYTF
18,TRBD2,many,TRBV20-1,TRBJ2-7,TGCAGTGCTATAGGGTTTATGGGTACTAGCGGGAGCTCCTACGAGCAGTACTTC,CSAIGFMGTSGSSYEQYF
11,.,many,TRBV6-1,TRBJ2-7,TGTGCCAGCAGTTCGTCGGGCGAGCAGTACTTC,CASSSSGEQYF
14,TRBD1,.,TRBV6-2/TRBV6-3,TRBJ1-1,TGTGCCAGCGGGCAGCACAGGGGGGGCACTGAAGCTTTCTTT,CASGQHRGGTEAFF
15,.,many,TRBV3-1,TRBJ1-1,TGTGCCAGCAGCCAAGATGGGCAGGGCCACACTGAAGCTTTCTTT,CASSQDGQGHTEAFF
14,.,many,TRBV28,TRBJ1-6,TGTGCCAGCAGTACCCGCGGATATAATTCACCCCTCCACTTT,CASSTRGYNSPLHF
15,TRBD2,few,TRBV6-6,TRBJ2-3,TGTGCCAGCAGTTACGTGACTAGCGGCGCAGATACGCAGTATTTT,CASSYVTSGADTQYF
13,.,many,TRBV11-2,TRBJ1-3,TGTGCCAGCAGCTTCTGGGCCTTAAACACCATATATTTT,CASSFWALNTIYF
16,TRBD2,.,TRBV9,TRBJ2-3,TGTGCCAGCAGCGTAATTGGCGGGGGGATCACAGATACGCAGTATTTT,CASSVIGGGITDTQYF
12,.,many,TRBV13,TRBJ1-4,TGTGCCAGCAGCTTTGGGGGTGAAAAACTGTTTTTT,CASSFGGEKLFF
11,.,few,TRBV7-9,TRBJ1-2,TGTGCCAGCGAGTTGGGCTATGGCTACACCTTC,CASELGYGYTF
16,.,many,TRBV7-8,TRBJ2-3,TGTGCCAGCAGTTCGAGCGGGCATCCTAGCACAGATACGCAGTATTTT,CASSSSGHPSTDTQYF
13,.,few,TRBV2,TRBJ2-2,TGTGCCAGCAGGGGGGACAATCCCGGGGAGCTGTTTTTT,CASRGDNPGELFF
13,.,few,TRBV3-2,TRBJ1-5,TGTGCCACCAGAGGAAAAGGAGTCCAGCTCCAGCATTTT,CATRGKGVQLQHF
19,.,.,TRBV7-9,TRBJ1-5,TGTGCCAGCAGCTTAGGAGTGGGGACTCGGGGCGGAAGCAATCAGCCCCAGCATTTT,CASSLGVGTRGGSNQPQHF
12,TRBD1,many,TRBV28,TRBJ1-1,TGTGCCAGCAGTTTGAACAGGGGGGCAGCTTTCTTT,CASSLNRGAAFF
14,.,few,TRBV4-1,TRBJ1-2,TGCGCCAGCAGCAAGGCTCCGGGGGAATATGGCTACACCTTC,CASSKAPGEYGYTF
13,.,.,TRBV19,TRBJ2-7,TGTGCCAGTAGTCGGACCACCCCCCACGAGCAGTACTTC,CASSRTTPHEQYF
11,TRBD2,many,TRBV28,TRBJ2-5,TGTGCCAGCAGTACTCTGACTAGCTCGTACTTC,CASSTLTSSYF
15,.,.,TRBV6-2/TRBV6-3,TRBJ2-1,TGTGCCAGCAGAGAGCCGGGCCTAGAGGACAATGAGCAGTTCTTC,CASREPGLEDNEQFF
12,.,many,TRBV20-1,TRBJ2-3,TGCAGTGCTAGCGGGGACACAGATACGCAGTATTTT,CSASGDTDTQYF
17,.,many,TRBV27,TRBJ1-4,TGTGCCAGCAGTTTAAACCAGCGACAGTTAACTAATGAAAAACTGTTTTTT,CASSLNQRQLTNEKLFF
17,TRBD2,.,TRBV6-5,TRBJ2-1,TGTGCCAGCAGTTGGACTAGCGGGGGTGACTCCTACAATGAGCAGTTCTTC,CASSWTSGGDSYNEQFF
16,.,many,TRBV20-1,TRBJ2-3,TGCAGTGCTCCGAGGCGGGTTAGCGCCCTTAGCGATACGCAGTATTTT,CSAPRRVSALSDTQYF
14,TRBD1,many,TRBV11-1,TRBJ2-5,TGTGCCAGCAGCGCACGACAGGGGGGAGAGACCCAGTACTTC,CASSARQGGETQYF
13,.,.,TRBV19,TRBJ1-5,TGTGCCAGCAGCTCTGGTGGTTATGGGCCCCAGCATTTT,CASSSGGYGPQHF
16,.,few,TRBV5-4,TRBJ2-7,TGTGCCAGCAGCTTGGCCTTGGTCGGATCCTCCTACGAGCAGTACTTC,CASSLALVGSSYEQYF
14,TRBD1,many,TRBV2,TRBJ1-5,TGTGCCAGCAGGGGAGACAGGGGATATCAGCCCCAGCATTTT,CASRGDRGYQPQHF
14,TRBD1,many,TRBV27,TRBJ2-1,TGTGCCAGCAGTTGGGACAGGGGGCTCAATGAGCAGTTCTTC,CASSWDRGLNEQFF
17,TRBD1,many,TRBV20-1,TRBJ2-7,TGCAGTGCTAGAGCTCTACCCGCGACAGGGGACGCCTACGAGCAGTACTTC,CSARALPATGDAYEQYF
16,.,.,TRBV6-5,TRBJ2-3,TGTGCCAGCAGTTACTCTGGTGAGGCTAGCACAGATACGCAGTATTTT,CASSYSGEASTDTQYF
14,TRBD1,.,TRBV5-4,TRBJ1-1,TGTGCCAGCAGCTTAGGACAGGGAAGAAATGAAGCTTTCTTT,CASSLGQGRNEAFF
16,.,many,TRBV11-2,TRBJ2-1,TGTGCCAGCAGCCCTCCCCTGACAGGAGGTTACAATGAGCAGTTCTTC,CASSPPLTGGYNEQFF
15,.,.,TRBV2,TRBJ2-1,TGTGCCAGCAGTGAGGACAGGAGGGGCTACAATGAGCAGTTCTTC,CASSEDRRGYNEQFF
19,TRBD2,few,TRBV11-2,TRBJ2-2,TGTGCCAGCAGCTTAGCAAGACCGAAGATAGCGGGAGGGATCGGGGAGCTGTTTTTT,CASSLARPKIAGGIGELFF
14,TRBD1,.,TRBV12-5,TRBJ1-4,TGTGCTAGTGCCCTGGACAGGGGGGGCGAAAAACTGTTTTTT,CASALDRGGEKLFF
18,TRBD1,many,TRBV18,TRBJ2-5,TGTGCCAGCTCACGGACTAACAGGGGGCCCCCCGTGAGAGAGACCCAGTACTTC,CASSRTNRGPPVRETQYF
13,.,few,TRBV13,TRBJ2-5,TGTGCCAGCAGCTTAGGGCTATTGGAGACCCAGTACTTC,CASSLGLLETQYF
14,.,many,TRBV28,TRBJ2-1,TGTGCCAGCAACCCCCGGGCGGCCTACAATGAGCAGTTCTTC,CASNPRAAYNEQFF
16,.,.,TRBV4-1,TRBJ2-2,TGCGCCAGCAGCCAAGATCCGGGCCCGTCGTACGGGGAGCTGTTTTTT,CASSQDPGPSYGELFF
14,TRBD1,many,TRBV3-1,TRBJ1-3,TGTGCCAGCACCCCAGGGACAGGGGTAAACACCATATATTTT,CASTPGTGVNTIYF
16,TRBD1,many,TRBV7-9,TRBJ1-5,TGTGCCAGCAGCTCCTACCCGGGACAGGCCAATCAGCCCCAGCATTTT,CASSSYPGQANQPQHF
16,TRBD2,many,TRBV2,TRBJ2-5,TGTGCCAGCAGTGAAGCGGTGTTAGCGGGAGTGGAGACCCAGTACTTC,CASSEAVLAGVETQYF
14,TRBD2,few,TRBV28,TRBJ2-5,TGTGCCAGCAGTTTCCGTAGCGGGGGGGAGACCCAGTACTTC,CASSFRSGGETQYF
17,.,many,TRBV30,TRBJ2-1,TGTGCCTGGAGGGAACTCGGTGATTCATGGTCCTACAATGAGCAGTTCTTC,CAWRELGDSWSYNEQFF
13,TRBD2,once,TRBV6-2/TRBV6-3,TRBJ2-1,TGTGCCAGCGTCCCCCGGGAGCGGGAGAGTCCGTTCTTC,CASVPRERESPFF
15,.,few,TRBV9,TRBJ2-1,TGTGCCAGCAGCGTAGATGGCGGCTCCGGGAATGAGCAGTTCTTC,CASSVDGGSGNEQFF
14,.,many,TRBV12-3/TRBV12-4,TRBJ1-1,TGTGCCAGCAGAGTCAGGACGGGGCTGGGGTTAGCTTTCTTT,CASRVRTGLGLAFF
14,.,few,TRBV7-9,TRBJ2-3,TGTGCCAGCAGCTCCTCGTGGAGCACAGATACGCAGTATTTT,CASSSSWSTDTQYF